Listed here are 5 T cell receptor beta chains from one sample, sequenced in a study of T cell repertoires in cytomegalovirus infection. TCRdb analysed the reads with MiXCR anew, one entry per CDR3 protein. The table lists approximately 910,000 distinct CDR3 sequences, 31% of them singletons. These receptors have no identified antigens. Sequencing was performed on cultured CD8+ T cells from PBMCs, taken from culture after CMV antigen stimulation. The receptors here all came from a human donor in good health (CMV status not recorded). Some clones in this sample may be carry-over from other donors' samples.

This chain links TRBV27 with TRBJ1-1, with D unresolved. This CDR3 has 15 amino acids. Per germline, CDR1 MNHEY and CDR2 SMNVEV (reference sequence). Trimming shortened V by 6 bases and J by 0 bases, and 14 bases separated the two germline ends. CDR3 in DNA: TGTGCCAGCAGAGTGGAATCGGGGATGAACACTGAAGCTTTCTTT. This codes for CASRVESGMNTEAFF.

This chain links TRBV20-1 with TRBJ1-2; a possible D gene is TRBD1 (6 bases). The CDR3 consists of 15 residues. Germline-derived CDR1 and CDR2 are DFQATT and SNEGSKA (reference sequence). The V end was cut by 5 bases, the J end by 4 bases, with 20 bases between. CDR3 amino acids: CSAPPQEGGIYGYTF. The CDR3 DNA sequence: TGCAGTGCTCCTCCCCAGGAGGGGGGAATCTATGGCTACACCTTC.

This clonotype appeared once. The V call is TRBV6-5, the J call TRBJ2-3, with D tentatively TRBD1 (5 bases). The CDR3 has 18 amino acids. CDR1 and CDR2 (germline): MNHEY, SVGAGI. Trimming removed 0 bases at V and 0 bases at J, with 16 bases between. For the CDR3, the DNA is TGTGCCAGCAGTTACTCGAAGGTTGGCAGGGCCAGCACAGATACGCAGTATTTT. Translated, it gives CASSYSKVGRASTDTQYF.

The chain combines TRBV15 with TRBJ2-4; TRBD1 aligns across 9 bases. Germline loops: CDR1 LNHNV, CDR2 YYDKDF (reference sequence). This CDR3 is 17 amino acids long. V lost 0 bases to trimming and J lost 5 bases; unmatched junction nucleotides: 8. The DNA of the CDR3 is TGTGCCACCAGCAGAGATTGGTTAGGGACAGGGCAAAACATTCAGTACTTC. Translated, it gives CATSRDWLGTGQNIQYF.

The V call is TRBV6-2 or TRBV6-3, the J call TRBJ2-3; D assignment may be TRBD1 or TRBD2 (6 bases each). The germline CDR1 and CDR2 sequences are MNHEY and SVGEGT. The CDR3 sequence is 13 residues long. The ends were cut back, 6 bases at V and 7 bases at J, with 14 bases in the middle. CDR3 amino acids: CASSLEGGNTQYF. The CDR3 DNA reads TGTGCCAGCAGCCTCGAGGGGGGTAATACGCAGTATTTT.